This T cell receptor beta chain was recovered during a study of T cells after yellow fever vaccination. Across the whole study: Fractions with few cells were prepared using SMART-Seq v4 Ultra Low Input. Study-level findings and limits: FACS-sorted repertoires could contain abundant clonotypes contaminating from the bulk population.

Trimming took 5 bases from V and 3 from J; bases not matched to a gene: 6. This CDR3 spans 16 amino acids. Germline values: CDR1 DFQATT, CDR2 SNEGSKA (reference sequence). It was through 5'RACE template switching that TCR cDNA was made, with a universal primer site and UMIs added. TCRdb reanalysed the 5' RACE reads using MiXCR and keeps one entry per CDR3 protein. The sample has some 320,000 distinct CDR3 sequences, over 8% seen once. This clonotype occurred a few times. The antigen is not known. This sequence joins TRBV20-1 and TRBJ2-3; 15 bases fit TRBD2. The specimen was PBMCs, collected on the day of the first yellow fever vaccination. This sequence originates from a man between 18 and 35 years old who received the YFV17D yellow fever vaccine. CDR3 in DNA: TGCAGTGCTGGCCGGACTAGCGGGGGGGAAACAGATACGCAGTATTTT. Protein sequence: CSAGRTSGGETDTQYF.